These 2 T cell receptor beta chains share one sample of origin, sequenced in a study of radiotherapy plus CTLA-4 blockade in lung cancer. The method was immunoSEQ multiplex PCR; TCRdb's version includes in-frame clones alone and lacks a portion of them. In the table there are roughly 110,000 clones, roughly 77% of which are singletons. Source: peripheral blood, taken from a patient treated with radiotherapy plus ipilimumab. These receptors were taken from a human donor with non-small cell lung cancer that progressed on radiotherapy plus ipilimumab. Some clones in this sample may be carry-over from other donors' samples.

This clone occurred once. The V call is TRBV27, the J call TRBJ1-2; the match to TRBD1 covers 7 bases. This CDR3 has 16 amino acids. Trimming at V came to 5 bases and at J to 5 bases, leaving 14 bases not matched to a gene. Germline assignment: CDR1 MNHEY and CDR2 SMNVEV (reference sequence). The CDR3 loop is CASSMTGITLGYGYTF. CDR3 DNA: TGTGCCAGCAGTATGACAGGGATAACCCTAGGGTATGGCTACACCTTC.

For the CDR3, the DNA is TGTGCCAGCAGCTTAGGACAGAGGGGTGAAAAACTGTTTTTT. Translating gives CASSLGQRGEKLFF. The genes are TRBV5-6 and TRBJ1-4, with D possibly TRBD1 on 6 matching bases. This CDR3 is built from 14 residues. Trimming removed 2 bases from V and 7 bases from J, with 12 bases in between. The germline CDR1 and CDR2 sequences are SGHDT and YYEEEE. Based on the CDR3 plus reference TRBV5-6 and TRBJ1-4, the full variable domain is DAGVTQSPTHLIKTRGQQVTLRCSPKSGHDTVSWYQQALGQGPQFIFQYYEEEERQRGNFPDRFSGHQFPNYSSELNVNALLLGDSALYLCASSLGQRGEKLFFGSGTQLSVL.